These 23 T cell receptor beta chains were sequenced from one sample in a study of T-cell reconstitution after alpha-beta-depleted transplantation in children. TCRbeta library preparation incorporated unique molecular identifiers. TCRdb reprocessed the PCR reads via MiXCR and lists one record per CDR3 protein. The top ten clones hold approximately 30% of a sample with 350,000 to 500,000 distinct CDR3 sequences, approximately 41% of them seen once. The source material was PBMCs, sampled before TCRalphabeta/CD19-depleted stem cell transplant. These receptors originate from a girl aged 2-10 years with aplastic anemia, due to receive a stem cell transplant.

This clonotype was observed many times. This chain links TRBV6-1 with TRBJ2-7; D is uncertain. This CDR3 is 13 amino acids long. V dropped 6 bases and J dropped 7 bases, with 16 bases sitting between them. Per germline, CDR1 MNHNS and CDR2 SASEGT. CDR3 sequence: CASSRPRLVEQYF. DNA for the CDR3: TGTGCCAGCAGCCGCCCCCGACTCGTAGAGCAGTACTTC.

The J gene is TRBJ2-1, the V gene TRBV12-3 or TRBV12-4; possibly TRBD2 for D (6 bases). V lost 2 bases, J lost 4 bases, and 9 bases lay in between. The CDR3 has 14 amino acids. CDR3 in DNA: TGTGCCAGCAGTTTACCCGCGGGGTACAATGAGCAGTTCTTC. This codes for CASSLPAGYNEQFF.

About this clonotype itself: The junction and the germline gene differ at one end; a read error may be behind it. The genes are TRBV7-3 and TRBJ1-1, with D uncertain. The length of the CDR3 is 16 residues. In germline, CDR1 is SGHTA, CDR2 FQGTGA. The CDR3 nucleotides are TGTGCTAGCAGCCCCCTCGGAAAAGTGCCGAACACTGAAGCTTTCTTT. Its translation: CASSPLGKVPNTEAFF.

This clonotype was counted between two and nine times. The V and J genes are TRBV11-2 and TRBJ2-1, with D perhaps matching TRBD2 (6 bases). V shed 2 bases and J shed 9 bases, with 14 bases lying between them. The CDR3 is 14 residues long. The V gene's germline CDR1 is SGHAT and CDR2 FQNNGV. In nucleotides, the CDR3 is TGTGCCAGCAGCTTACAGACGGGAGCGAGTGAGCAGTTCTTC. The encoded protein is CASSLQTGASEQFF.

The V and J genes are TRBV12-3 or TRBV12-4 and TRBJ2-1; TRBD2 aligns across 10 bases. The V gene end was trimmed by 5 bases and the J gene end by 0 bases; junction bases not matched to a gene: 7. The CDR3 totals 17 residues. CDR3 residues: CASSGLAVWSSYNEQFF. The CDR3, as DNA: TGTGCCAGCAGTGGACTAGCGGTGTGGAGCTCCTACAATGAGCAGTTCTTC.

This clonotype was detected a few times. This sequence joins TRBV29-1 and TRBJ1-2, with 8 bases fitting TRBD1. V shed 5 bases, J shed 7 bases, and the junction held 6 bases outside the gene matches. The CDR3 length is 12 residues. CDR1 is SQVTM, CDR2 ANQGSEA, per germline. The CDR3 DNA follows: TGCAGCGTTCGGACAGGGACGTTTGGCTACACCTTC. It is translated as CSVRTGTFGYTF.

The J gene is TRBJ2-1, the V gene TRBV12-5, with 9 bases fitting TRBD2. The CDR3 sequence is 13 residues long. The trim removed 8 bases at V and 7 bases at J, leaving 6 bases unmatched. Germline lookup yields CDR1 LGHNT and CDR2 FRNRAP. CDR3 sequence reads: CASQLSGRNEQFF. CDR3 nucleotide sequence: TGTGCTAGTCAACTTAGCGGGAGAAATGAGCAGTTCTTC.

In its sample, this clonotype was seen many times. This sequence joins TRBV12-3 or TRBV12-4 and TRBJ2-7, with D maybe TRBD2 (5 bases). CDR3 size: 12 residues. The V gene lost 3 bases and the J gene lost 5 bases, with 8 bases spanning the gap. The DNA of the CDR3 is TGTGCCAGCAGTTTGATGAGGGACGAGCAGTACTTC. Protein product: CASSLMRDEQYF.

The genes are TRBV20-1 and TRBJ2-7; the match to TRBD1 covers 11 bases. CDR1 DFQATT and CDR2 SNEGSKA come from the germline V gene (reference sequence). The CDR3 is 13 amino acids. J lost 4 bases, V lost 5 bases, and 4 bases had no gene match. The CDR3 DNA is TGCAGTGCTCCCGGACAGGGGGCATACGAGCAGTACTTC. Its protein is CSAPGQGAYEQYF.

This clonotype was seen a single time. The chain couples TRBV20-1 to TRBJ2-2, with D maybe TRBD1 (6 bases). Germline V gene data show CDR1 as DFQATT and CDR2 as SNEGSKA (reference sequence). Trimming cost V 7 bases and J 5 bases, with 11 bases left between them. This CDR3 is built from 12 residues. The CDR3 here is CSERTETGELFF. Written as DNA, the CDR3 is TGCAGTGAAAGGACAGAAACCGGGGAGCTGTTTTTT.

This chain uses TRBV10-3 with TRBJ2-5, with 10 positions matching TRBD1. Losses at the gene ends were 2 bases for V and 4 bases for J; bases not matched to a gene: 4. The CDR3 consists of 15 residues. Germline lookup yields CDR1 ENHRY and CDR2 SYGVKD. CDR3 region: CAISERDRGLETQYF. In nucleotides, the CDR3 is TGTGCCATCAGTGAGAGAGACAGGGGGCTAGAGACCCAGTACTTC.

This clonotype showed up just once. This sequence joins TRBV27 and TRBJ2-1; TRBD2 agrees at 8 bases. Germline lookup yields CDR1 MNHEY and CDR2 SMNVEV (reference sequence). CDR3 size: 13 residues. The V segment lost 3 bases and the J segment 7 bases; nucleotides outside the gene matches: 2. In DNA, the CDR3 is TGTGCCAGCAGTTTCAGCGGGAGAAATGAGCAGTTCTTC. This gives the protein CASSFSGRNEQFF.

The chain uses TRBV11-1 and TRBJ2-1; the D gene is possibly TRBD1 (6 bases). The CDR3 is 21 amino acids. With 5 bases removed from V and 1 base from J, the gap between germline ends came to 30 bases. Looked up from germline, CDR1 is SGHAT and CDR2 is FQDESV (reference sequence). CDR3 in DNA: TGTGCCAGCAGCCGACCCTTATCCGGGACACCTGACAGGAAATCCTACAATGAGCAGTTCTTC. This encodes CASSRPLSGTPDRKSYNEQFF. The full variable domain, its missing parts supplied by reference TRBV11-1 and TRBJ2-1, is EAEVAQSPRYKITEKSQAVAFWCDPISGHATLYWYRQILGQGPELLVQFQDESVVDDSQLPKDRFSAERLKGVDSTLKIQPAELGDSAMYLCASSRPLSGTPDRKSYNEQFFGPGTRLTVL.

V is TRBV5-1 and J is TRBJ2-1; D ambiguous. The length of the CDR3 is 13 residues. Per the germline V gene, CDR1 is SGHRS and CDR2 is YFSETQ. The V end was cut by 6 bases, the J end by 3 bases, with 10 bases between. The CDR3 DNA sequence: TGCGCCAGCACCCTAAGGGACTACAATGAGCAGTTCTTC. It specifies CASTLRDYNEQFF.

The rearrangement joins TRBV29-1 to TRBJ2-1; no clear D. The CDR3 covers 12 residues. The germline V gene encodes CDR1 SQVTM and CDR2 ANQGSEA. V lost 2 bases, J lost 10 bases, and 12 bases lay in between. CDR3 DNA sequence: TGCAGCGTTGAATTTCTCAATGGGGAGCAGTTCTTC. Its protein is CSVEFLNGEQFF.

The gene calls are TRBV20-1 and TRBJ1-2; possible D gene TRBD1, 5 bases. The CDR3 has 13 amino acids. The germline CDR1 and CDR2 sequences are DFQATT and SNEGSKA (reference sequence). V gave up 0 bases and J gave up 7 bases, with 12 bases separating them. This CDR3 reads CSARDEAGAGYTF. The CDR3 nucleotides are TGCAGTGCTAGAGATGAAGCCGGGGCTGGCTACACCTTC.

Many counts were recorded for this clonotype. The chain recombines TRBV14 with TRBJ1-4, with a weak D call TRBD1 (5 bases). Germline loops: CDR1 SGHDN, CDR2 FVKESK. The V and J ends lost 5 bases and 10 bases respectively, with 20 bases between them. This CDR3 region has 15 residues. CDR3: CASSIAGAYGGKLFF. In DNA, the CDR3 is TGTGCCAGCAGCATAGCCGGGGCCTACGGCGGAAAACTGTTTTTT.

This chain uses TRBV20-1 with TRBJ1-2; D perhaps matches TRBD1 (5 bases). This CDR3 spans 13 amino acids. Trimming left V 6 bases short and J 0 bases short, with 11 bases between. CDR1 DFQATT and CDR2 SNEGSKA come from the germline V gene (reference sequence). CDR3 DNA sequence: TGCAGTGCCGAAGGGGAAACTAACTATGGCTACACCTTC. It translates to CSAEGETNYGYTF.

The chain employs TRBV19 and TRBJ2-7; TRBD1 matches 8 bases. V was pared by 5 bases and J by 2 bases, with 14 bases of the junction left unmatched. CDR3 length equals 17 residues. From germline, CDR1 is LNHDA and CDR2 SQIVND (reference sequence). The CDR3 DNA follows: TGTGCCAGTAGTTGGGGACCGGGACAGGCGAATACCTACGAGCAGTACTTC. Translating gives CASSWGPGQANTYEQYF.

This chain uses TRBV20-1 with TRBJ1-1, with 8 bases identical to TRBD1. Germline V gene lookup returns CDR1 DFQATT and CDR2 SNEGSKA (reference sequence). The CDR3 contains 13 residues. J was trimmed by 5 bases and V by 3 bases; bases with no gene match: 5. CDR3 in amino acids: CSASRTGGTEAFF. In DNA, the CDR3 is TGCAGTGCTAGTCGAACAGGGGGAACTGAAGCTTTCTTT.

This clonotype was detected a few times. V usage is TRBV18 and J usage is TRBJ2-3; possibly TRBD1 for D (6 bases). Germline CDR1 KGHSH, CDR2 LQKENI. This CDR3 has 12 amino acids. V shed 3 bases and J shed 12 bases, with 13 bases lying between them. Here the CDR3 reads CASSPQQGYQYF. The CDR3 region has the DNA TGTGCCAGCTCACCTCAACAGGGTTACCAGTATTTT.

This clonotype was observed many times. The CDR3 nucleotides are TGTGCCAGCAGCCAAGGCTGGAAAGGTTCGTACGAGCAGTACTTC. It codes for CASSQGWKGSYEQYF. V is TRBV3-1 and J is TRBJ2-7; the D is unclear. The CDR3 totals 15 residues. CDR1 is LGHDT, CDR2 YNNKEL, per germline (reference sequence). Trimming cost V 1 base and J 4 bases, with 14 bases left between them.

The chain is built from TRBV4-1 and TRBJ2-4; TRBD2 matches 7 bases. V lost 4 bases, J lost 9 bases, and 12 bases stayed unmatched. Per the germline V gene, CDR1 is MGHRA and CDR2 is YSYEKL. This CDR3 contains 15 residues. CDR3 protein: CASSPPGGNGGIQYF. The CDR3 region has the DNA TGCGCCAGCAGCCCCCCCGGGGGGAACGGAGGCATTCAGTACTTC.